This T cell receptor beta chain is drawn from a study of multiple sclerosis patients with progressive multifocal leukoencephalopathy. The survey-level immunoSEQ assay was used. Every PCR reaction included synthetic inline CDR3 controls for all V-J pairings. Clones were sequenced by immunoSEQ multiplex PCR, and TCRdb holds only the in-frame ones, with some missing. The data show tens of thousands of clones, with more than 80% seen just once and under 15% held by the top ten. Sample time point: time of PML onset. T3 blood samples were collected at the time of PML onset. Sequenced material: PBMCs, taken from a patient treated with natalizumab. This clonotype originated in a woman in her twenties or thirties with progressive multifocal leukoencephalopathy.

This chain's CDR3 is CAWSRGQGNEKLFF. As DNA, the CDR3 is TGTGCCTGGAGTCGCGGACAGGGAAATGAAAAACTGTTTTTT. This chain links TRBV30 with TRBJ1-4, with TRBD1 identical over 8 bases. Per germline, CDR1 GTSNPN and CDR2 SVGIG (reference sequence). This CDR3 is built from 14 residues. J was trimmed by 5 bases and V by 2 bases; bases with no gene match: 4.